The sequence of this T cell receptor (beta chain) was determined in a study of cytomegalovirus exposure and HLA in healthy donors. About the study: A previous analysis identified 95 million to 130 million unique TCR beta sequences derived from approximately 190 million T cells. HLA-typed donors were the source of about 85 million unique TCRs, which an early data release held.

Study results and caveats: A reported reduction in N-insertions relative to the roughly 640-donor mean was seen in an Asian-associated ancestry cluster in a later analysis.

On this clone itself: Its matching antigen is unknown.

The PCR used 60 Vbeta and 13 Jbeta primers. The repertoire was sequenced with immunoSEQ multiplex PCR; TCRdb's copy has only in-frame clones and lacks some. This table holds some 120,000 clones, 55% to 75% found once. The CDR3 extends over 16 amino acids. Germline CDR1 reads SNHLY; CDR2 reads FYNNEI. Trimming left V 3 bases short and J 5 bases short, with 19 bases between. The rearrangement links TRBV2 to TRBJ2-5, with TRBD2 as a possible D gene (6 bases). The sequenced sample was PBMCs. The clonotype comes from a man aged 25 to 40 in good health and CMV-seropositive. Written as DNA, the CDR3 is TGTGCCAGCAGTGATGGGGCGGCGGGAATGTGGGAGACCCAGTACTTC. As protein: CASSDGAAGMWETQYF.